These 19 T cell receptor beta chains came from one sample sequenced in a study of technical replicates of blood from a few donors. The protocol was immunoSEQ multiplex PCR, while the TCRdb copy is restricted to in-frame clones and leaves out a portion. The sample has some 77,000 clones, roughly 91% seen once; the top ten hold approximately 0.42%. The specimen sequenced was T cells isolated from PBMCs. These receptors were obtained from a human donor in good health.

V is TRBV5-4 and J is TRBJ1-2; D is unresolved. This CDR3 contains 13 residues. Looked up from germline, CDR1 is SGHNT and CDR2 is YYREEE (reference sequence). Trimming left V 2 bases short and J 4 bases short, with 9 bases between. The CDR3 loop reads CASSFAIGYGYTF. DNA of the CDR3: TGTGCCAGCAGCTTCGCCATCGGCTATGGCTACACCTTC.

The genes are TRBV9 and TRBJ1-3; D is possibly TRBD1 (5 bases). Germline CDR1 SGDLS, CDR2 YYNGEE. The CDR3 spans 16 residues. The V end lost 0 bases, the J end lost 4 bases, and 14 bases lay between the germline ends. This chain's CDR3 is CASSVDPGGSGNTIYF. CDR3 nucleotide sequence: TGTGCCAGCAGCGTAGATCCGGGGGGATCGGGAAACACCATATATTTT.

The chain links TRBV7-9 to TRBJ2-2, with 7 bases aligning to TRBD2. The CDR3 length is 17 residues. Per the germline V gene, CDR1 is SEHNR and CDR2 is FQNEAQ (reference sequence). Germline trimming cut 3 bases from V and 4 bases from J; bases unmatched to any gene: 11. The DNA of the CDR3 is TGTGCCAGCAGCTTGATCCGGGGCGGGAGAGGCACCGGGGAGCTGTTTTTT. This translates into CASSLIRGGRGTGELFF.

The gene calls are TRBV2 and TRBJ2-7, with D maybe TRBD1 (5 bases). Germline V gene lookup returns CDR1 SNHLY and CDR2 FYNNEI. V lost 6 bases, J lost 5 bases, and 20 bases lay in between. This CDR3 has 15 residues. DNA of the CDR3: TGTGCCAGCAGCTCACTCTGGGGCAGGCTGAACGAGCAGTACTTC. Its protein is CASSSLWGRLNEQYF.

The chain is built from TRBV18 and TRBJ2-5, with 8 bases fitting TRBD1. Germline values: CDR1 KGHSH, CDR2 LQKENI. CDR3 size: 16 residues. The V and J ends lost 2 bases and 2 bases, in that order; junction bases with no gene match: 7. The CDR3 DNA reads TGTGCCAGCTCACCAGGACAGGGAGTAGGGCAAGAGACCCAGTACTTC. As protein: CASSPGQGVGQETQYF.

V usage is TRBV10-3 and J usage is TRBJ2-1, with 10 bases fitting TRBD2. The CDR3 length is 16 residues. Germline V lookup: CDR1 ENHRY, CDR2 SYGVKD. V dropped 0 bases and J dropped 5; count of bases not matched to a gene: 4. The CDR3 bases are TGTGCCATCAGTGAGTCGAGCGGGAGGGCCAACAATGAGCAGTTCTTC. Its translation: CAISESSGRANNEQFF.

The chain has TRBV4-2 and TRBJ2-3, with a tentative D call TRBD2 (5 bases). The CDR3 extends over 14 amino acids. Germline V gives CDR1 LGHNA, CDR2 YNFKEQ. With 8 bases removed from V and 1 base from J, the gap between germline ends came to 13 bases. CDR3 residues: CASSPEAGTDTQYF. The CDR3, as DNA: TGTGCCAGCTCCCCGGAGGCGGGCACAGATACGCAGTATTTT.

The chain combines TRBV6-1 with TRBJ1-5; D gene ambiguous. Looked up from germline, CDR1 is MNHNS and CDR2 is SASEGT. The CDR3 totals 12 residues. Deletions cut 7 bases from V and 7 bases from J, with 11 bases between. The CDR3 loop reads CASTTLPQPQHF. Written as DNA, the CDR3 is TGTGCCAGCACAACCCTACCACAGCCCCAGCATTTT.

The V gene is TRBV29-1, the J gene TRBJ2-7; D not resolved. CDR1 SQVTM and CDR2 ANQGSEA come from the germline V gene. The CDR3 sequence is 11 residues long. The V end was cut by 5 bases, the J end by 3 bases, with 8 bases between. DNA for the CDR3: TGCAGCGTTCCCCAGGACTACGAGCAGTACTTC. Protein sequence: CSVPQDYEQYF.

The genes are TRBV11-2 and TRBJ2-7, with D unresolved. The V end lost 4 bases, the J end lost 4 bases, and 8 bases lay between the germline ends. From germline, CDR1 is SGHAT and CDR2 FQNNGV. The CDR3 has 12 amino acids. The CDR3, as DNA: TGTGCCAGCAGCTCCTCCAGATACGAGCAGTACTTC. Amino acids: CASSSSRYEQYF.

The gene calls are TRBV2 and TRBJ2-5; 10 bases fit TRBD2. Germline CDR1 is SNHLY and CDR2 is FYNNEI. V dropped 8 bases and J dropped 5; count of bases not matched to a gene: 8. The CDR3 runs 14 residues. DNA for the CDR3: TGTGCCAGCGGGACTAGCGACACTTGGGAGACCCAGTACTTC. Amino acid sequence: CASGTSDTWETQYF.

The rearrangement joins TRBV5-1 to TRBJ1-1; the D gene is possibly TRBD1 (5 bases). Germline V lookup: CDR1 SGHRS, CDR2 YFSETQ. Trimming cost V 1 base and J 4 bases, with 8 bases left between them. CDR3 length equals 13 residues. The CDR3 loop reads CASSLLGGTEAFF. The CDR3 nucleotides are TGCGCCAGCAGCTTGCTGGGGGGCACTGAAGCTTTCTTT.

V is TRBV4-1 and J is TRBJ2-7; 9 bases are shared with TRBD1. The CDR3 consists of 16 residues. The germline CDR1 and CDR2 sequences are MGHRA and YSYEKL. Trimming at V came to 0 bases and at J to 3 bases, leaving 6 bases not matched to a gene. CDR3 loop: CASSQDNKGQGYEQYF. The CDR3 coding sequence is TGCGCCAGCAGCCAAGATAACAAGGGACAGGGCTACGAGCAGTACTTC.

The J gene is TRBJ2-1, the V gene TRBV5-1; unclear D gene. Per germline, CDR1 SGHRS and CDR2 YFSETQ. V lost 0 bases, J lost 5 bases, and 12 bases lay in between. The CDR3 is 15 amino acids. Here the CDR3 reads CASSLVTLENNEQFF. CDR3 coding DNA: TGCGCCAGCAGCTTGGTTACTCTAGAGAACAATGAGCAGTTCTTC.

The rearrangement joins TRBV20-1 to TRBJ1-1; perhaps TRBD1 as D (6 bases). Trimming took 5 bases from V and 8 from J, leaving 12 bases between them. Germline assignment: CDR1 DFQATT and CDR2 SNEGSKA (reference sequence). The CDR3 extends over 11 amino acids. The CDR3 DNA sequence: TGCAGTGCTGCCCGGACAGAGGAAGCTTTCTTT. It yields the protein CSAARTEEAFF.

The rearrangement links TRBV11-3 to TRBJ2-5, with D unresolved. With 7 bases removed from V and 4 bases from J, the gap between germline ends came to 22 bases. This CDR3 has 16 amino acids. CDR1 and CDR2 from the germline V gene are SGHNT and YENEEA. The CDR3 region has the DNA TGTGCCAGCACCAAACGGTCGGAGAAGCTTGTAGAGACCCAGTACTTC. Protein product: CASTKRSEKLVETQYF.

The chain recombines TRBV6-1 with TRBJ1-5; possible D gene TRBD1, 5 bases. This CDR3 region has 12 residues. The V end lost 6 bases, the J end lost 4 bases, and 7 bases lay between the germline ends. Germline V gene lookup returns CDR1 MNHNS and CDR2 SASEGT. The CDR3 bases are TGTGCCAGCAGGGGGCAAAATCAGCCCCAGCATTTT. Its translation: CASRGQNQPQHF.

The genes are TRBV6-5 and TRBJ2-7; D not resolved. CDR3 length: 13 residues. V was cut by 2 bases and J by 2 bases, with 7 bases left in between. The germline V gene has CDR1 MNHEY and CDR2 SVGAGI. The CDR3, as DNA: TGTGCCAGCAGTTACGCCAGTACCTACGAGCAGTACTTC. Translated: CASSYASTYEQYF.

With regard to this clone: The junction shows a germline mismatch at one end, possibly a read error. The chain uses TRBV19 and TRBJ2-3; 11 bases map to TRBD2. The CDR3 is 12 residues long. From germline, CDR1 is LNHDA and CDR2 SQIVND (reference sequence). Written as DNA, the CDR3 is TGCAGACTAGCGGGAAAGGGAGATACGCAGTATTTT. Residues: CRLAGKGDTQYF.